Shown below are 17 T cell receptor beta chains from a single sample sequenced in a study of T cell responses to AZD1222 COVID-19 vaccine. Produced via immunoSEQ multiplex PCR; TCRdb's table is partial and in-frame only. The table lists fewer than 120,000 clones, 88% of them singletons. This sample comprised peripheral blood, obtained on day 0 of AZD1222 vaccination. These TCRs come from an adult in good health.

J is TRBJ2-3 and V is TRBV9; the match to TRBD2 covers 11 bases. With 0 bases clipped from V and 2 bases from J, the junction kept 2 bases outside the gene matches. Germline assignment: CDR1 SGDLS and CDR2 YYNGEE. The CDR3 is made up of 16 amino acids. This CDR3 is CASSVGTSGLTDTQYF. In DNA, the CDR3 is TGTGCCAGCAGCGTAGGGACTAGCGGGCTCACAGATACGCAGTATTTT.

This clone turned up a few times. This rearrangement joins TRBV2 to TRBJ2-7; 7 positions match TRBD1. The CDR3 contains 16 residues. Per the germline V gene, CDR1 is SNHLY and CDR2 is FYNNEI. V shed 6 bases and J 3 bases; nucleotides not matched to a gene: 14. CDR3 loop: CASSPPPGQLDYEQYF. CDR3 nucleotide sequence: TGTGCCAGCAGCCCCCCTCCGGGACAGCTAGACTACGAGCAGTACTTC. The variable domain in full, with the rest retrieved from reference TRBV2 and TRBJ2-7, is EPEVTQTPSHQVTQMGQEVILRCVPISNHLYFYWYRQILGQKVEFLVSFYNNEISEKSEIFDDQFSVERPDGSNFTLKIRSTKLEDSAMYFCASSPPPGQLDYEQYFGPGTRLTVT.

The chain has TRBV7-9 and TRBJ1-5, with D maybe TRBD1 (5 bases). The V gene's germline CDR1 is SEHNR and CDR2 FQNEAQ (reference sequence). CDR3 length: 13 residues. The V and J ends lost 3 bases and 6 bases respectively, with 9 bases between them. In DNA, the CDR3 is TGTGCCAGCAGCTTGGGGGGTAGTCAGCCCCAGCATTTT. Translation gives CASSLGGSQPQHF.

A single count supports this clone. The chain recombines TRBV14 with TRBJ1-1; D gene ambiguous. The germline V gene has CDR1 SGHDN and CDR2 FVKESK. The V end was cut by 4 bases, the J end by 0 bases, with 18 bases between. The CDR3 consists of 17 residues. In DNA, the CDR3 is TGTGCCAGCAGCCCCGGCCGATCTCACTTCATGAACACTGAAGCTTTCTTT. It encodes CASSPGRSHFMNTEAFF.

In this sample, this clone turned up once. J is TRBJ1-1 and V is TRBV2; D unresolved. Trimming left V 6 bases short and J 3 bases short, with 11 bases between. The CDR3 spans 13 residues. CDR1 SNHLY and CDR2 FYNNEI come from the germline V gene. The DNA of the CDR3 is TGTGCCAGCAGGAGGGAACCGTACACTGAAGCTTTCTTT. Translation gives CASRREPYTEAFF.

The V gene is TRBV28, the J gene TRBJ1-2, with TRBD1 as a possible D gene (5 bases). Germline V lookup: CDR1 MDHEN, CDR2 SYDVKM. Between the trimmed V and J ends, which lost 2 bases and 8 bases, there was a span of 18 bases. This CDR3 contains 15 residues. CDR3 region: CASSLPFVRGGGYTF. In DNA form, the CDR3 reads TGTGCCAGCAGTTTACCCTTTGTAAGGGGAGGAGGCTACACCTTC.

This clone was picked up one time. The chain links TRBV10-3 to TRBJ1-1; TRBD1 matches at 8 bases. The CDR3 covers 14 residues. The V segment lost 6 bases and the J segment 0 bases; nucleotides outside the gene matches: 3. Germline V CDR1 and CDR2: ENHRY, SYGVKD. CDR3 nucleotides: TGTGCCATCAGCGGACAGGGTATGAACACTGAAGCTTTCTTT. Encoded protein: CAISGQGMNTEAFF.

V and J are TRBV7-9 and TRBJ2-7, with D perhaps TRBD1 or TRBD2 (6 bases each). This CDR3 comprises 13 residues. Germline V CDR1 and CDR2: SEHNR, FQNEAQ (reference sequence). Trimming took off 1 base at V and 7 bases at J, with 11 bases between the two ends. The CDR3 spells CASSLGGGREQYF. The CDR3 DNA reads as TGTGCCAGCAGCTTAGGAGGGGGGCGTGAGCAGTACTTC.

The rearrangement uses TRBV19 and TRBJ1-2, with 11 bases fitting TRBD1. The CDR3 covers 15 residues. The ends lost 1 base at V and 4 bases at J; junction bases unmatched: 2. The germline V gene encodes CDR1 LNHDA and CDR2 SQIVND (reference sequence). The DNA for the CDR3 is TGTGCCAGTAGTATAGGGACAGGGGGCAGCTATGGCTACACCTTC. It translates to CASSIGTGGSYGYTF.

The rearrangement links TRBV19 to TRBJ2-3, with D perhaps given as TRBD1 or TRBD2 (5 bases each). The CDR3 loop spans 16 amino acids. Trimming removed 7 bases at V and 1 base at J, with 18 bases between. Germline V lookup: CDR1 LNHDA, CDR2 SQIVND (reference sequence). The CDR3: CASTLGRWDGTDTQYF. CDR3 nucleotides: TGTGCCAGTACCTTAGGGAGATGGGACGGCACAGATACGCAGTATTTT.

The chain combines TRBV19 with TRBJ2-7; D possibly uses TRBD1 or TRBD2 (5 bases each). With 3 bases removed from V and 7 bases from J, the gap between germline ends came to 19 bases. Germline CDR1 and CDR2: LNHDA and SQIVND (reference sequence). This CDR3 is 15 amino acids long. The chain's CDR3 is CASSIGAPTSREQYF. DNA for the CDR3: TGTGCCAGTAGTATCGGGGCACCTACCTCCCGGGAGCAGTACTTC.

This chain uses TRBV27 with TRBJ1-5; tentative D call: TRBD1 (5 bases). Germline assignment: CDR1 MNHEY and CDR2 SMNVEV (reference sequence). The CDR3 runs 12 residues. Trimming shortened V by 9 bases and J by 6 bases, and 12 bases separated the two germline ends. CDR3: CASGTPLQPQHF. The CDR3 DNA is TGTGCCAGTGGGACGCCCCTTCAGCCCCAGCATTTT.

V and J are TRBV7-9 and TRBJ2-4; no clear D gene. V was cut by 5 bases and J by 15 bases, with 20 bases left in between. The V gene's germline CDR1 is SEHNR and CDR2 FQNEAQ (reference sequence). The CDR3 has 13 residues. The CDR3 DNA sequence: TGTGCCAGCAGCCAACCCGGGCCGGTCAAACCGTACTTC. Amino acid sequence: CASSQPGPVKPYF. Full variable domain (missing parts from reference TRBV7-9 and TRBJ2-4): DTGVSQNPRHKITKRGQNVTFRCDPISEHNRLYWYRQTLGQGPEFLTYFQNEAQLEKSRLLSDRFSAERPKGSFSTLEIQRTEQGDSAMYLCASSQPGPVKPYFGAGTRLSVL.

V gene TRBV6-5 combines with J gene TRBJ2-7, with 7 bases fitting TRBD1. Per germline, CDR1 MNHEY and CDR2 SVGAGI. Unmatched junction bases numbered 12, after V lost 6 bases and J lost 7 bases. The CDR3 is 14 amino acids. The CDR3 sequence: CASSHRDRKGEQYF. CDR3 in DNA: TGTGCCAGCAGCCACCGGGACAGAAAAGGGGAGCAGTACTTC.

V gene TRBV2 combines with J gene TRBJ1-2; 10 bases line up with TRBD1. V shed 6 bases and J 4 bases; nucleotides not matched to a gene: 5. From germline, CDR1 is SNHLY and CDR2 FYNNEI. The CDR3 consists of 14 residues. CDR3 region: CASSETGGAYGYTF. Here the CDR3 DNA reads TGTGCCAGCAGCGAGACAGGGGGCGCCTATGGCTACACCTTC. Based on the CDR3 plus reference TRBV2 and TRBJ1-2, the full variable domain is EPEVTQTPSHQVTQMGQEVILRCVPISNHLYFYWYRQILGQKVEFLVSFYNNEISEKSEIFDDQFSVERPDGSNFTLKIRSTKLEDSAMYFCASSETGGAYGYTFGSGTRLTVV.

J is TRBJ1-6 and V is TRBV27, with D possibly TRBD1 on 5 matching bases. Per germline, CDR1 MNHEY and CDR2 SMNVEV (reference sequence). Trimming shortened V by 6 bases and J by 0 bases, and 12 bases separated the two germline ends. This CDR3 is 16 amino acids long. The CDR3: CASSRNRSSYNSPLHF. DNA for the CDR3: TGTGCCAGCAGCCGGAACAGGAGCTCCTATAATTCACCCCTCCACTTT.

This chain links TRBV30 with TRBJ2-7; D is unclear. The ends were cut back, 3 bases at V and 2 bases at J, with 5 bases in the middle. The CDR3 spans 11 residues. Germline V gives CDR1 GTSNPN, CDR2 SVGIG (reference sequence). The CDR3: CAWRSPYEQYF. DNA of the CDR3: TGTGCCTGGAGGTCCCCCTACGAGCAGTACTTC. Based on the CDR3 plus reference TRBV30 and TRBJ2-7, the full variable domain is SQTIHQWPATLVQPVGSPLSLECTVEGTSNPNLYWYRQAAGRGLQLLFYSVGIGQISSEVPQNLSASRPQDRQFILSSKKLLLSDSGFYLCAWRSPYEQYFGPGTRLTVT.